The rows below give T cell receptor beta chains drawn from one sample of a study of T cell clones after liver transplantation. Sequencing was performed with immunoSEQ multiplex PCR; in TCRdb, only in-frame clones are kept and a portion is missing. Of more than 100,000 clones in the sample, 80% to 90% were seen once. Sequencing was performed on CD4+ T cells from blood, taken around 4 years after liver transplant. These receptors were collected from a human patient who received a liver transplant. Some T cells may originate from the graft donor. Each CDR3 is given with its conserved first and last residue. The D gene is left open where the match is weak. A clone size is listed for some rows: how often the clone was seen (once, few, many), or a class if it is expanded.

cdr3_aa: CASSGAGTGTGNTIYF; cdr3_nt: TGTGCCAGCAGCGGGGCCGGGACAGGGACTGGAAACACCATATATTTT; d_call: TRBD1; v_call: TRBV9; clone_size: NA; j_call: TRBJ1-3
cdr3_aa: CASSAPGRRGGRDTEAFF; cdr3_nt: TGTGCCAGCAGCGCACCCGGCAGGAGAGGTGGAAGAGACACTGAAGCTTTCTTT; d_call: NA; v_call: TRBV9; clone_size: NA; j_call: TRBJ1-1
cdr3_aa: CASSPLTSGRDNEQFF; cdr3_nt: TGTGCCAGCTCACCTCTTACTAGCGGGCGAGACAATGAGCAGTTCTTC; d_call: TRBD2; v_call: TRBV18; clone_size: NA; j_call: TRBJ2-1
cdr3_aa: CASNRRATKETQYF; cdr3_nt: TGTGCCAGCAACCGCAGGGCCACCAAAGAGACCCAGTACTTC; d_call: NA; v_call: TRBV5-8; clone_size: NA; j_call: TRBJ2-5
cdr3_aa: CASSLQGSQTQYF; cdr3_nt: TGTGCCAGCAGTTTACAGGGTTCGCAGACCCAGTACTTC; d_call: NA; v_call: TRBV27; clone_size: NA; j_call: TRBJ2-5
cdr3_aa: CASSQDRTEYEKLFF; cdr3_nt: TGCGCCAGCAGCCAAGATCGGACAGAGTATGAAAAACTGTTTTTT; d_call: NA; v_call: TRBV4-1; clone_size: NA; j_call: TRBJ1-4
cdr3_aa: CASSFGARNTEAFF; cdr3_nt: TGTGCCAGCAGCTTCGGAGCGAGGAACACTGAAGCTTTCTTT; d_call: NA; v_call: TRBV7-8; clone_size: NA; j_call: TRBJ1-1
cdr3_aa: CASSEASQGKVGYTF; cdr3_nt: TGTGCCAGCAGTGAAGCATCACAGGGGAAGGTGGGCTACACCTTC; d_call: TRBD1; v_call: TRBV6-1; clone_size: NA; j_call: TRBJ1-2
cdr3_aa: CASSQSGPEAEQYF; cdr3_nt: TGTGCCAGCAGCCAATCGGGCCCCGAGGCCGAGCAGTACTTC; d_call: NA; v_call: TRBV16; clone_size: NA; j_call: TRBJ2-7
cdr3_aa: CASTTLGTGELFF; cdr3_nt: TGTGCCAGCACCACCCTGGGGACGGGGGAGCTGTTTTTT; d_call: NA; v_call: TRBV9; clone_size: NA; j_call: TRBJ2-2
cdr3_aa: CASSHPTGELFF; cdr3_nt: TGTGCCAGCAGCCACCCAACCGGGGAGCTGTTTTTT; d_call: NA; v_call: TRBV14; clone_size: few; j_call: TRBJ2-2
cdr3_aa: CASSQFQGPGELFF; cdr3_nt: TGTGCCAGCAGCCAATTCCAGGGGCCCGGGGAGCTGTTTTTT; d_call: NA; v_call: TRBV7-9; clone_size: NA; j_call: TRBJ2-2
cdr3_aa: CASSPDRGGNQPQHF; cdr3_nt: TGTGCCAGCAGCCCCGACAGAGGGGGGAATCAGCCCCAGCATTTT; d_call: NA; v_call: TRBV5-5; clone_size: NA; j_call: TRBJ1-5
cdr3_aa: CASSETGGNIQYF; cdr3_nt: TGTGCCAGCAGTGAGACAGGGGGGAACATTCAGTATTTC; d_call: TRBD1; v_call: TRBV6-1; clone_size: NA; j_call: TRBJ2-4
cdr3_aa: CASSRLAGGQSSYNEQFF; cdr3_nt: TGTGCCAGCAGCAGACTAGCGGGAGGGCAAAGCTCCTACAATGAGCAGTTCTTC; d_call: TRBD2; v_call: TRBV7-6; clone_size: NA; j_call: TRBJ2-1
cdr3_aa: CASRGQIANTGELFF; cdr3_nt: TGCGCCAGCAGGGGACAGATTGCGAACACCGGGGAGCTGTTTTTT; d_call: TRBD1; v_call: TRBV5-1; clone_size: NA; j_call: TRBJ2-2
cdr3_aa: CASSYQLRERAYQETQYF; cdr3_nt: TGTGCCAGCAGTTACCAGTTGAGGGAACGGGCGTACCAAGAGACCCAGTACTTC; d_call: NA; v_call: TRBV6-8; clone_size: NA; j_call: TRBJ2-5
cdr3_aa: CASSTGDSGNTIYF; cdr3_nt: TGTGCCAGCAGTACCGGCGACTCTGGAAACACCATATATTTT; d_call: NA; v_call: TRBV2; clone_size: NA; j_call: TRBJ1-3
cdr3_aa: CASSVSQGWETQYF; cdr3_nt: TGTGCCAGCAGCGTCTCCCAGGGGTGGGAGACCCAGTACTTC; d_call: NA; v_call: TRBV9; clone_size: NA; j_call: TRBJ2-5
cdr3_aa: CASSPGHGRDETQYF; cdr3_nt: TGTGCCAGCTCACCAGGTCACGGGAGAGATGAGACCCAGTACTTC; d_call: NA; v_call: TRBV18; clone_size: NA; j_call: TRBJ2-5
cdr3_aa: CASSLQAGTYEQYF; cdr3_nt: TGTGCCAGCAGCTTACAGGCAGGAACCTACGAGCAGTACTTC; d_call: NA; v_call: TRBV7-9; clone_size: NA; j_call: TRBJ2-7
cdr3_aa: CASSFNRGNEQFF; cdr3_nt: TGTGCCAGCAGCTTCAACAGGGGCAATGAGCAGTTCTTC; d_call: TRBD1; v_call: TRBV11-2; clone_size: once; j_call: TRBJ2-1
cdr3_aa: CASSQPRTVGYTF; cdr3_nt: TGCGCCAGCAGCCAACCCCGGACGGTAGGCTACACCTTC; d_call: NA; v_call: TRBV4-1; clone_size: NA; j_call: TRBJ1-2
cdr3_aa: CASSGHGPATNEKLFF; cdr3_nt: TGTGCCAGCAGCGGACACGGACCGGCGACTAATGAAAAACTGTTTTTT; d_call: NA; v_call: TRBV9; clone_size: NA; j_call: TRBJ1-4
cdr3_aa: CASSLEETQTGYGYTF; cdr3_nt: TGTGCCAGTAGTCTCGAAGAGACCCAAACCGGCTATGGCTACACCTTC; d_call: NA; v_call: TRBV19; clone_size: NA; j_call: TRBJ1-2
cdr3_aa: CASQPIISWGNTIYF; cdr3_nt: TGCGCCAGCCAACCCATAATATCGTGGGGAAACACCATATATTTT; d_call: NA; v_call: TRBV4-1; clone_size: NA; j_call: TRBJ1-3
cdr3_aa: CASSPGPGELFF; cdr3_nt: TGTGCCAGCTCACCAGGACCCGGGGAGCTGTTTTTT; d_call: NA; v_call: TRBV18; clone_size: once; j_call: TRBJ2-2
cdr3_aa: CASREGTGGVQPQHF; cdr3_nt: TGCGCCAGCAGGGAGGGGACAGGAGGAGTTCAGCCCCAGCATTTT; d_call: TRBD1; v_call: TRBV4-1; clone_size: few; j_call: TRBJ1-5
cdr3_aa: CASSIEGLTNEKLFF; cdr3_nt: TGTGCCAGTAGTATTGAGGGCTTGACTAATGAAAAACTGTTTTTT; d_call: NA; v_call: TRBV19; clone_size: once; j_call: TRBJ1-4
cdr3_aa: CASSVKSTGVGTDTQYF; cdr3_nt: TGTGCCAGCAGCGTAAAATCGACAGGGGTGGGCACAGATACGCAGTATTTT; d_call: TRBD1; v_call: TRBV9; clone_size: NA; j_call: TRBJ2-3
cdr3_aa: CASRLGTEDNSPLHF; cdr3_nt: TGCGCCAGCAGACTTGGGACGGAGGATAATTCACCCCTCCACTTT; d_call: NA; v_call: TRBV23-1; clone_size: once; j_call: TRBJ1-6
cdr3_aa: CASSEYYKEDEQYF; cdr3_nt: TGTGCCAGCAGTGAATATTACAAGGAGGACGAGCAGTACTTC; d_call: NA; v_call: TRBV6-1; clone_size: NA; j_call: TRBJ2-7
cdr3_aa: CAWSRQQTSGNTIYF; cdr3_nt: TGTGCCTGGAGTAGACAGCAAACCTCTGGAAACACCATATATTTT; d_call: NA; v_call: TRBV30; clone_size: NA; j_call: TRBJ1-3
cdr3_aa: CASTGDPGTGELFF; cdr3_nt: TGTGCCAGCACGGGGGACCCAGGGACCGGGGAGCTGTTTTTT; d_call: NA; v_call: TRBV7-2; clone_size: many; j_call: TRBJ2-2
cdr3_aa: CASRRESSYGYTF; cdr3_nt: TGCGCCAGTCGCAGGGAGAGCTCCTATGGCTACACCTTC; d_call: NA; v_call: TRBV5-1; clone_size: NA; j_call: TRBJ1-2
cdr3_aa: CASRDPGQIYEQYF; cdr3_nt: TGTGCCAGCAGGGATCCCGGACAGATCTACGAGCAGTACTTC; d_call: NA; v_call: TRBV2; clone_size: NA; j_call: TRBJ2-7
cdr3_aa: CASSESFQRGGRLYF; cdr3_nt: TGTGCCAGCAGTGAAAGTTTCCAGCGGGGGGGAAGATTATACTTC; d_call: TRBD2; v_call: TRBV2; clone_size: NA; j_call: TRBJ2-7
cdr3_aa: CASRYRDRTYEQYF; cdr3_nt: TGTGCCAGCAGATACCGGGACAGGACCTACGAGCAGTACTTC; d_call: TRBD1; v_call: TRBV28; clone_size: NA; j_call: TRBJ2-7
cdr3_aa: CASNSLVWNTEAFF; cdr3_nt: TGTGCCAGCAATTCACTAGTTTGGAACACTGAAGCTTTCTTT; d_call: NA; v_call: TRBV6-5; clone_size: once; j_call: TRBJ1-1
cdr3_aa: CASSLTSGREGIQYF; cdr3_nt: TGCGCCAGCAGCTTGACTAGCGGGAGGGAGGGCATTCAGTACTTC; d_call: TRBD2; v_call: TRBV5-1; clone_size: few; j_call: TRBJ2-4
cdr3_aa: CASSGRTGGKQPQHF; cdr3_nt: TGTGCCAGCAGTGGCCGGACAGGGGGCAAACAGCCCCAGCATTTT; d_call: TRBD1; v_call: TRBV6-1; clone_size: NA; j_call: TRBJ1-5
cdr3_aa: CASSVGVDSYNEQFF; cdr3_nt: TGTGCCAGCAGCGTAGGGGTGGACTCCTACAATGAGCAGTTCTTC; d_call: NA; v_call: TRBV9; clone_size: NA; j_call: TRBJ2-1
cdr3_aa: CASSQGWSNQPQHF; cdr3_nt: TGTGCCAGCAGCCAGGGTTGGAGCAATCAGCCCCAGCATTTT; d_call: NA; v_call: TRBV27; clone_size: NA; j_call: TRBJ1-5
cdr3_aa: CASSLHPVADYNSPLHF; cdr3_nt: TGTGCCAGCTCACTACACCCAGTTGCGGACTATAATTCACCCCTCCACTTT; d_call: NA; v_call: TRBV18; clone_size: NA; j_call: TRBJ1-6
cdr3_aa: CASSWVTGLEETQYF; cdr3_nt: TGCGCCAGCAGCTGGGTGACAGGGTTGGAAGAGACCCAGTACTTC; d_call: TRBD1; v_call: TRBV5-1; clone_size: NA; j_call: TRBJ2-5
cdr3_aa: CASGQGVFSYNEQFF; cdr3_nt: TGTGCCTCGGGACAGGGGGTATTCTCCTACAATGAGCAGTTCTTC; d_call: TRBD1; v_call: TRBV7-8; clone_size: once; j_call: TRBJ2-1
cdr3_aa: CASSAGRAGIRDGYTF; cdr3_nt: TGTGCCAGCAGCGCGGGTCGCGCGGGCATAAGAGATGGCTACACCTTC; d_call: NA; v_call: TRBV9; clone_size: few; j_call: TRBJ1-2
cdr3_aa: CASSPGQSRTDTQYF; cdr3_nt: TGTGCCAGCAGCCCGGGACAGAGCCGCACAGATACGCAGTATTTT; d_call: TRBD1; v_call: TRBV7-3; clone_size: NA; j_call: TRBJ2-3
cdr3_aa: CASSEGGAGGRIYEQYF; cdr3_nt: TGTGCCAGCAGTGAAGGAGGGGCGGGCGGGAGAATCTACGAGCAGTACTTC; d_call: TRBD2; v_call: TRBV6-1; clone_size: NA; j_call: TRBJ2-7
cdr3_aa: CASSFGQDRNIQYF; cdr3_nt: TGTGCCAGCAGCTTCGGACAGGATAGAAACATTCAGTACTTC; d_call: TRBD1; v_call: TRBV11-2; clone_size: NA; j_call: TRBJ2-4
cdr3_aa: CASSRKGGSAYNSPLHF; cdr3_nt: TGTGCCAGCAGCCGAAAAGGGGGCTCCGCCTATAATTCACCCCTCCACTTT; d_call: TRBD1; v_call: TRBV27; clone_size: NA; j_call: TRBJ1-6
cdr3_aa: CASSVATVTGQTEQFF; cdr3_nt: TGTGCCAGCAGCGTAGCTACGGTGACTGGCCAGACTGAGCAGTTCTTC; d_call: NA; v_call: TRBV9; clone_size: NA; j_call: TRBJ2-1
cdr3_aa: CASSPGTASYNEQFF; cdr3_nt: TGTGCCAGCAGCCCAGGGACAGCCTCCTACAATGAGCAGTTCTTC; d_call: NA; v_call: TRBV21-1; clone_size: NA; j_call: TRBJ2-1
cdr3_aa: CASSQDGGKDQPQHF; cdr3_nt: TGTGCCAGCAGCCAGGACGGAGGGAAAGATCAGCCCCAGCATTTT; d_call: NA; v_call: TRBV7-8; clone_size: few; j_call: TRBJ1-5
cdr3_aa: CASSQGQGSTEAFF; cdr3_nt: TGTGCCAGCAGCCAAGGACAGGGAAGCACTGAAGCTTTCTTT; d_call: TRBD1; v_call: TRBV11-3; clone_size: NA; j_call: TRBJ1-1
cdr3_aa: CASSHQAVSYNEQFF; cdr3_nt: TGTGCCAGCAGCCATCAAGCGGTCTCCTACAATGAGCAGTTCTTC; d_call: NA; v_call: TRBV6-6; clone_size: NA; j_call: TRBJ2-1
cdr3_aa: CASSWRAREAFF; cdr3_nt: TGTGCCAGCAGCTGGAGGGCCAGGGAAGCTTTCTTT; d_call: NA; v_call: TRBV5-6; clone_size: NA; j_call: TRBJ1-1
cdr3_aa: CASSLDANTGELFF; cdr3_nt: TGTGCCAGCAGCTTGGATGCGAACACCGGGGAGCTGTTTTTT; d_call: NA; v_call: TRBV5-4; clone_size: NA; j_call: TRBJ2-2
cdr3_aa: CASSYTGAATNEKLFF; cdr3_nt: TGCGCCAGCAGCTATACAGGGGCCGCAACTAATGAAAAACTGTTTTTT; d_call: TRBD1; v_call: TRBV5-1; clone_size: NA; j_call: TRBJ1-4
cdr3_aa: CASSLRAPSAPNTGELFF; cdr3_nt: TGTGCCAGCAGCTTAAGGGCCCCTAGCGCGCCGAACACCGGGGAGCTGTTTTTT; d_call: NA; v_call: TRBV7-3; clone_size: NA; j_call: TRBJ2-2